These T cell receptor beta chains were read from a single sample in a study of vaccination and CD4 T cells after COVID-19. No antigens are known for them. MiXCR, applied by TCRdb to the PCR reads, yields one record per CDR3 protein. This sample has fewer than 25,000 distinct CDR3 sequences; around two fifths occur once, and the top ten carry roughly 27%. The specimen was CD4+ T cells from blood, cultured in vitro, collected about 7 months after SARS-CoV-2 vaccination. The receptors originated from a human donor who had recovered from COVID-19. The CDR3 runs from the conserved cysteine through the conserved F or W. Fields, in order: CDR3 DNA, CDR3 protein, clone size, V gene, J gene, D gene. A D gene is named only where the DNA matches it firmly. The listing skips clone size in some rows; elsewhere it reads once, few, many or a size class.

TGTGCCAGCAGCTTGCGGTGGGGGGGAGGAGGCACAGATACGCAGTATTTT	CASSLRWGGGGTDTQYF	.	TRBV5-4	TRBJ2-3	TRBD2
TGTGCCAGCGGACTTGCTGGGGCAGGTCAAGGGGAGCAGTACTTC	CASGLAGAGQGEQYF	few	TRBV7-9	TRBJ2-7	.
TGTGCCAGCAGCAACCCTTGGCGGACAGGGGGCTTCTATGGCTACACCTTC	CASSNPWRTGGFYGYTF	few	TRBV21-1	TRBJ1-2	.
TGTGCCAGCAGTGATATCCAGGGGTCCTATAATTCACCCCTCCACTTT	CASSDIQGSYNSPLHF	medium-sized	TRBV6-1	TRBJ1-6	.
TGTGCCACCAGCGCCCGACTAGCGGGCAATGAGCAGTTCTTC	CATSARLAGNEQFF	.	TRBV15	TRBJ2-1	TRBD2
TGTGCCAGCAGCCGACGACCTTATGGCGGGACCCACAATGAGCAGTTCTTC	CASSRRPYGGTHNEQFF	few	TRBV7-9	TRBJ2-1	.
TGTGCCAGCACCACCCAAGGTGGGACTAGCGGGACTTTT	CASTTQGGTSGTF	few	TRBV6-2/TRBV6-3	TRBJ2-3	TRBD2
TGTGCCAGCAGACCCCGGGATCTAGCGGGAGTCAATGAGCAGTTCTTC	CASRPRDLAGVNEQFF	.	TRBV7-2	TRBJ2-1	TRBD2
TGTGCCAGCAGCTTAGGAATGTCTAGCGGGGTCTACGAGCAGTACTTC	CASSLGMSSGVYEQYF	.	TRBV7-9	TRBJ2-7	TRBD2
TGTGCCAGCAGCAAGTACCAGGGGGCTGGAAACACCATATATTTT	CASSKYQGAGNTIYF	.	TRBV6-1	TRBJ1-3	TRBD1
TGTGCCAGCAGTTACTGGAGCGGGAGCCCCACCTACGAGCAGTACTTC	CASSYWSGSPTYEQYF	.	TRBV6-5	TRBJ2-7	TRBD2
TGTGCCAGCAGCGAGGGGAATCAGCCCCAGCATTTT	CASSEGNQPQHF	few	TRBV7-3	TRBJ1-5	.
TGCAGTGCTGGACAGGGGGCAGAGTGGGAGACCCAGTACTTC	CSAGQGAEWETQYF	few	TRBV20-1	TRBJ2-5	TRBD1
TGTGCCAGCAGCCCCGGGTGGGGGGATAATTCACCCCTCCACTTT	CASSPGWGDNSPLHF	.	TRBV5-4	TRBJ1-6	.
TGCAGTGCTAGAGATCGGCGGGGGGGCACAGATACGCAGTATTTT	CSARDRRGGTDTQYF	.	TRBV20-1	TRBJ2-3	TRBD2
TGTGCCAGCAGTTTAGGGGGAAATTCACCCCTCCACTTT	CASSLGGNSPLHF	.	TRBV27	TRBJ1-6	.
TGTGCCATCAGTCCCAGCACCGGGGAATACGAGCAGTACTTC	CAISPSTGEYEQYF	.	TRBV10-3	TRBJ2-7	.
TGCAGTGCGCGTACAGGGGGCTGGGACACTGAAGCTTTCTTT	CSARTGGWDTEAFF	.	TRBV20-1	TRBJ1-1	TRBD1
TGTGCCAGCAGCTACCTTGGGGCGGGGGCCACAGATACGCAGTATTTT	CASSYLGAGATDTQYF	.	TRBV7-3	TRBJ2-3	.
TGTGCCAGCAGACCTAGGACAGATGTGAACACTGAAGCTTTCTTT	CASRPRTDVNTEAFF	few	TRBV6-1	TRBJ1-1	.
TGTGCCAGCAGCTCCGGACTAGCGGCCTCCTACAATGAGCAGTTCTTC	CASSSGLAASYNEQFF	.	TRBV7-2	TRBJ2-1	TRBD2
TGTGCCAGCAGCCAGAGCTCCTATAATTCACCCCTCCACTTT	CASSQSSYNSPLHF	few	TRBV2	TRBJ1-6	.
TGCGCCAGCAGTGAGGGCGACCCGGGGACCCAGTACTTC	CASSEGDPGTQYF	.	TRBV10-2	TRBJ2-5	.
TGTGCCAGCAGCTTCCGAATGGGCGAGCAGTTCTTC	CASSFRMGEQFF	.	TRBV7-2	TRBJ2-1	.
TGCAGTGCTAGAGATGGCGTGGAGACCCAGTACTTC	CSARDGVETQYF	once	TRBV20-1	TRBJ2-5	.
TGTGCCAGCAGCTTAGGACCGGGACAGGGAAGTTGGCAGTACTTC	CASSLGPGQGSWQYF	.	TRBV7-2	TRBJ2-7	TRBD1
TGCAGTGCCAGGGACAGGGGGCTGTCGGCAGATACGCAGTATTTT	CSARDRGLSADTQYF	medium-sized	TRBV20-1	TRBJ2-3	TRBD1
TGTGCCAGCTCACCACCTCTGCGCGTCGAGCAGTACTTC	CASSPPLRVEQYF	few	TRBV18	TRBJ2-7	.
TGTGCCAGCAGCTTAGATACGGGACTCAATGAGCAGTTCTTC	CASSLDTGLNEQFF	.	TRBV7-9	TRBJ2-1	.
TGCAGTGCTGGGAGCGGACTAGCGGGTAACGAGCAGTACTTC	CSAGSGLAGNEQYF	.	TRBV20-1	TRBJ2-7	TRBD2
TGTGCCAGCAGCTCCCGCCAGGGGGCTAACACCGGGGAGCTGTTTTTT	CASSSRQGANTGELFF	.	TRBV7-9	TRBJ2-2	TRBD1
TGTGCCAGCAGCTCTCAGGGGGGAAATCAGCCCCAGCATTTT	CASSSQGGNQPQHF	.	TRBV7-9	TRBJ1-5	TRBD1
TGTGCCAGCAGCCCCACAGGGGCCGGGAACACTGAAGCTTTCTTT	CASSPTGAGNTEAFF	few	TRBV27	TRBJ1-1	TRBD1
TGTGCCAGCAGCATGGTACAGGGTCGGACTGAAGCTTTCTTT	CASSMVQGRTEAFF	few	TRBV7-2	TRBJ1-1	.
TGTGCCAGCACCCCCCCCCCGGGGGACCCCTCCTACGAGCAGTACTTC	CASTPPPGDPSYEQYF	.	TRBV27	TRBJ2-7	.
TGTGCCAGCAGTTACCCCGGCCAAGAGACCCAGTACTTC	CASSYPGQETQYF	.	TRBV6-5	TRBJ2-5	.
TGCAGTGCTAGCCGAGGGGTCTCTGGGGCCAACGTCCTGACTTTC	CSASRGVSGANVLTF	.	TRBV20-1	TRBJ2-6	.
TGTGCCACAGCAGCGGGAGGGTCCAATGAGCAGTTCTTC	CATAAGGSNEQFF	few	TRBV24-1	TRBJ2-1	TRBD2
TGCGCCAGCAGTCGGACAAGTCAGGATTCACCCCTCCACTTT	CASSRTSQDSPLHF	.	TRBV5-1	TRBJ1-6	.
TGCAGTGCTAGAGGGACTAGCGGGAGGCTGACCTACGAGCAGTACTTC	CSARGTSGRLTYEQYF	few	TRBV20-1	TRBJ2-7	TRBD2
TGCAGTGCTCGGAGGCTGGATACGCAGTATTTT	CSARRLDTQYF	.	TRBV20-1	TRBJ2-3	.
TGTGCCAGCAGCCAAGGGACAGCTAACTATGGCTACACCTTC	CASSQGTANYGYTF	.	TRBV7-2	TRBJ1-2	TRBD1
TGTGCCAGCAGTCCCCAGCGGGGGGGCCAATTATTACTAGAGACCCAGTACTTC	CASSPQRGGQLLLETQYF	.	TRBV2	TRBJ2-5	TRBD2
TGTGCCAGCTCAGCCAGACGGGGCGATGAAGCTTTCTTT	CASSARRGDEAFF	.	TRBV18	TRBJ1-1	.
TGTGCCAGCAGCAAACACCTCCAAGAGACCCAGTACTTC	CASSKHLQETQYF	once	TRBV11-1	TRBJ2-5	.
TGTGCCAGCAGCCCTGGAGCGGGACGGCGGCCCCAGCATTTT	CASSPGAGRRPQHF	few	TRBV6-2/TRBV6-3	TRBJ1-5	.
TGTGCCACCTGCCCGGCCGGGGGCCTAGAGACCCAGTACTTC	CATCPAGGLETQYF	.	TRBV10-3	TRBJ2-5	.
TGTGCCAGCAAACCCAAAGGACTAGCGGGGGGGCTCTGGGAGACCCAGTACTTC	CASKPKGLAGGLWETQYF	few	TRBV7-2	TRBJ2-5	TRBD2
TGTGCCAGCAGTTACTCTTTTTACGGCGGCACTGAAGCTTTCTTT	CASSYSFYGGTEAFF	few	TRBV6-5	TRBJ1-1	.
TGTGCCAGCAGCTTAGGGTGGGCTAGCGGTCTTAGCACAGATACGCAGTATTTT	CASSLGWASGLSTDTQYF	.	TRBV7-2	TRBJ2-3	TRBD2
TGTGCCAGCAGTCAGCGGGAAACAGGGGGCACAGATACGCAGTATTTT	CASSQRETGGTDTQYF	.	TRBV6-1	TRBJ2-3	.
TGTGCCAGCAGTTACTCTTATGTGGGAGGCGAGCAGTACTTC	CASSYSYVGGEQYF	few	TRBV6-5	TRBJ2-7	.
TGTGCCAGCAGTGAAGGGGGAGGGCGGAAGAACACTGAAGCTTTCTTT	CASSEGGGRKNTEAFF	few	TRBV6-1	TRBJ1-1	.
TGTGCCAGCAGCCCGGGACAGGGGGGCTATGGCTACACCTTC	CASSPGQGGYGYTF	few	TRBV7-6	TRBJ1-2	TRBD1
TGTGCCAGCAGTTTGCGGGAGGGCTGGTCCTACGAGCAGTACTTC	CASSLREGWSYEQYF	few	TRBV27	TRBJ2-7	TRBD2